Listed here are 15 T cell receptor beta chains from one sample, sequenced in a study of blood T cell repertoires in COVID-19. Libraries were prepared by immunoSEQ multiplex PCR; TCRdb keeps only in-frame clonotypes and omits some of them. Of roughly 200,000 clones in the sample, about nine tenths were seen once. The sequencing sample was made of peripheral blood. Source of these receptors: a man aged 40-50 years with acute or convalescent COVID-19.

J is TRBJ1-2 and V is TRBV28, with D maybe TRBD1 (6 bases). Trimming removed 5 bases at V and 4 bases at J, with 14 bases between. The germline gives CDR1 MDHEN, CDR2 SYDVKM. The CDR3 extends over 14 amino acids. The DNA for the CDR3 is TGTGCCAGCAGTCCCGGACAGAACTCCTATGGCTACACCTTC. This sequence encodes CASSPGQNSYGYTF.

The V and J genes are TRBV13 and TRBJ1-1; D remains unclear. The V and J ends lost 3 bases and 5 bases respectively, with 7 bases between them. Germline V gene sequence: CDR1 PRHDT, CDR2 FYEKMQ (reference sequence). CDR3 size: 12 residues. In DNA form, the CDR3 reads TGTGCCAGCAGCTTGCGGGCTACTGAAGCTTTCTTT. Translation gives CASSLRATEAFF.

For the CDR3, the DNA is TGCGCCAGCAGCCAAGTTATTTTCGGGGACAGGGCCCACGAGCAGTACTTC. Protein: CASSQVIFGDRAHEQYF. This chain uses TRBV4-3 with TRBJ2-7; TRBD1 aligns across 9 bases. The CDR3 is 17 residues long. Germline loops: CDR1 LGHNA, CDR2 YSLEER. Unmatched junction bases numbered 12, after V lost 1 base and J lost 5 bases.

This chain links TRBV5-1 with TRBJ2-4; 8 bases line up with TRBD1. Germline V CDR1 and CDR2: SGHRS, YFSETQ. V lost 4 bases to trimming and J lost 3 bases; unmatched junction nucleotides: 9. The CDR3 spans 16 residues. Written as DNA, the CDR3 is TGCGCCAGCAGCCCTGGCGCTGGGACAGGCAAAAACATTCAGTACTTC. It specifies CASSPGAGTGKNIQYF.

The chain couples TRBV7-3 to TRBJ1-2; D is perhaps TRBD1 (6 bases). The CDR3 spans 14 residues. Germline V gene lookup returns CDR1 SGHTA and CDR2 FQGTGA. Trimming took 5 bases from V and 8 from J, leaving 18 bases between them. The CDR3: CASSPNPGVEGYTF. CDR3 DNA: TGTGCCAGCAGCCCCAACCCAGGGGTAGAAGGCTACACCTTC.

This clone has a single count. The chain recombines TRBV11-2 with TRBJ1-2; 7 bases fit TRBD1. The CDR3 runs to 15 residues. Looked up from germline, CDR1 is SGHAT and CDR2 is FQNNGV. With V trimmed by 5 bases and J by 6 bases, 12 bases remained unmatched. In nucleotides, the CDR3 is TGTGCCAGCAGCCGCAGACAGGGCTTTGGTAATGGCTACACCTTC. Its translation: CASSRRQGFGNGYTF.

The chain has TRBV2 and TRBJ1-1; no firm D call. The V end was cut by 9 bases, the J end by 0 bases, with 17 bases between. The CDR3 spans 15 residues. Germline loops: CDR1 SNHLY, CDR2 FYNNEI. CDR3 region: CARTSPRRVNTEAFF. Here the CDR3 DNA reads TGTGCCAGGACTAGTCCGCGTCGAGTGAACACTGAAGCTTTCTTT.

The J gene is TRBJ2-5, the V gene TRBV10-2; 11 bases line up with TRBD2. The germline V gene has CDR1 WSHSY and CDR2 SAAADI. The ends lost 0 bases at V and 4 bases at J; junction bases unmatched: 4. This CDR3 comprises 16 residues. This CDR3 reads CASSESPLAGGETQYF. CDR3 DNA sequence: TGCGCCAGCAGTGAGTCCCCTCTAGCGGGGGGAGAGACCCAGTACTTC.

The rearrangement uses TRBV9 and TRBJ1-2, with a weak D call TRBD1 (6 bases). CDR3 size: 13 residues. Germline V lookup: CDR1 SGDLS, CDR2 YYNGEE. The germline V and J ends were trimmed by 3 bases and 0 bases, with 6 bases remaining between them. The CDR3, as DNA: TGTGCCAGCAGCGGACAGGCTAACTATGGCTACACCTTC. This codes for CASSGQANYGYTF.

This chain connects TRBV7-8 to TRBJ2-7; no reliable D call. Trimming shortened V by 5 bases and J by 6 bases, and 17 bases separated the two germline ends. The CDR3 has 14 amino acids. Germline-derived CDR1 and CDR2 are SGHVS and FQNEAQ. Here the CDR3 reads CASSPSSRFSEQYF. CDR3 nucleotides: TGTGCCAGCAGCCCCAGTTCCAGGTTTAGCGAGCAGTACTTC.

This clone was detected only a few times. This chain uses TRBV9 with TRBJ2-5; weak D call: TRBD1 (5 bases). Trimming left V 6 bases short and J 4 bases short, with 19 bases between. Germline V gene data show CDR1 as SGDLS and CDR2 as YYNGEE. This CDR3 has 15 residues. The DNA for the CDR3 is TGTGCCAGCAACCTAGGGGTTCCCCAGGGAGAGACCCAGTACTTC. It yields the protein CASNLGVPQGETQYF.

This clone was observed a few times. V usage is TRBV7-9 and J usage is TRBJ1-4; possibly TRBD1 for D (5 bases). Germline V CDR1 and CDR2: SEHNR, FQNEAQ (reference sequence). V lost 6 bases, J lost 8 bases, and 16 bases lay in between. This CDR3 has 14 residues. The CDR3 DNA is TGTGCCAGCAGGTCAGGGCCCCGTGGGGAAAAACTGTTTTTT. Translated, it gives CASRSGPRGEKLFF.

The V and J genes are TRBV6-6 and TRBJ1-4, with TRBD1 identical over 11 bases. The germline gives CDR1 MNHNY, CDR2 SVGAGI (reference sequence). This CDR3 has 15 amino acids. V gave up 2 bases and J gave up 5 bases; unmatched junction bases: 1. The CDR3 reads CASSYRTGGNEKLFF. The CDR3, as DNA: TGTGCCAGCAGTTACCGGACAGGGGGCAATGAAAAACTGTTTTTT.

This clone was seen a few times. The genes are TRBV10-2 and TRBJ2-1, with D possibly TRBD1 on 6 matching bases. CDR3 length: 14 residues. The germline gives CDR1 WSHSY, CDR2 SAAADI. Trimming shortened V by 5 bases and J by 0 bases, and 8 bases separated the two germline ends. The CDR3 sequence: CASSTGSSYNEQFF. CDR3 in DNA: TGCGCCAGCAGTACAGGGAGCTCCTACAATGAGCAGTTCTTC.

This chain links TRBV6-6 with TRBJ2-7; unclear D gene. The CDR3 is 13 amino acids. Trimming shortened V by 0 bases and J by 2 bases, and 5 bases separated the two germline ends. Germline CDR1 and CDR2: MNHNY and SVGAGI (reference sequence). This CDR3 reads CASSYSYPYEQYF. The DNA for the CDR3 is TGTGCCAGCAGTTACTCCTACCCCTACGAGCAGTACTTC.